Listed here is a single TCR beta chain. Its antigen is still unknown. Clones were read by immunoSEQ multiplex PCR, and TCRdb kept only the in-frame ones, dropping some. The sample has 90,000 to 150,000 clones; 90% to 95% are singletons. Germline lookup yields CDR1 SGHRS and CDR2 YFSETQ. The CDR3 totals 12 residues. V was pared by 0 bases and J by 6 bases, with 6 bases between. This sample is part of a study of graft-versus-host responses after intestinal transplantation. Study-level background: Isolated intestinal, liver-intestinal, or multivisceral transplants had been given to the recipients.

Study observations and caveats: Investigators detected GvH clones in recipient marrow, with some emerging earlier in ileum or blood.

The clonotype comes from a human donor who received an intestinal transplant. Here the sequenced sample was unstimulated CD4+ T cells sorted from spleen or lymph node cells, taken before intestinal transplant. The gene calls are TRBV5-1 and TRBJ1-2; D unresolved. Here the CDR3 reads CASSLVRDGYTF. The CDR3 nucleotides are TGCGCCAGCAGCTTGGTGCGGGATGGCTACACCTTC.